This TCR beta chain was sequenced in a study of cytomegalovirus exposure and HLA in healthy donors. Background on the study: Most genotyped donors, approximately 77% of about 400, had Caucasian-associated genetic ancestry. Findings of the study overall: When a later analysis was performed, an Asian-associated ancestry cluster reportedly had fewer N-insertions than the roughly 700-donor mean.

Worth noting for this clone: No antigen is known for it.

13 Jbeta primers and 60 Vbeta primers were used for the PCR. Produced via immunoSEQ multiplex PCR; TCRdb's table is partial and in-frame only. The sample consists of about 50,000 clones, 65% to 85% of them appearing once. Per the germline V gene, CDR1 is SGHDT and CDR2 is YYEEEE. The CDR3 has 15 amino acids. Trimming removed 4 bases from V and 7 bases from J; junction bases left unmatched: 13. Source material: PBMCs. The chain couples TRBV5-6 to TRBJ2-7; TRBD1 aligns across 8 bases. This sequence originates from a boy younger than 18 in good health and CMV-seropositive. The CDR3 DNA sequence: TGTGCCAGCAGCAACGACAGGGGTATCGGGTTTGAGCAGTACTTC. Residues: CASSNDRGIGFEQYF.